This T cell receptor (beta chain) originates from a study of cytomegalovirus exposure and HLA in healthy donors. The PCR made use of 60 Vbeta and 13 Jbeta primers. Produced via immunoSEQ multiplex PCR; TCRdb's table is partial and in-frame only. The table records roughly 130,000 clones, 70% to 80% of them present only once. CDR3 length: 15 amino acids. Germline-derived CDR1 and CDR2 are ENHRY and SYGVKD. The J segment lost 5 bases and the V segment lost 1 base, leaving 5 bases of the junction unmatched. Study-wide points: Later on, analysis showed that most CMV-associated TCR beta chains appeared to be HLA-restricted.

On this clone itself: Its specificity is not known.

The source of this sequence is a man younger than 35 in good health and CMV-seronegative. Sequenced input: PBMCs. The V call is TRBV10-3, the J call TRBJ1-5; 7 bases agree with TRBD1. CDR3 loop: CAISEFQTGDQPQHF. The CDR3, as DNA: TGTGCCATCAGTGAGTTCCAAACAGGGGATCAGCCCCAGCATTTT.